The 16 T cell receptor beta chains presented below share a single source sample, sequenced in a study of lymphopenia after photon versus proton radiotherapy. Assay used: immunoSEQ multiplex PCR; TCRdb lists only in-frame clones, some missing. The table includes about 40,000 clones, roughly 86% detected once. The starting material was peripheral blood, obtained from a patient treated with proton-based radiotherapy. Every receptor here comes from a woman aged 70 to 79 with pancreatic cancer. Some clones in this sample may be carry-over from other donors' samples.

The V gene is TRBV6-6, the J gene TRBJ1-2, with a possible D match to TRBD1 (6 bases). This CDR3 is 16 amino acids long. Trimming stripped 9 bases from V and 4 bases from J, with 24 bases between. From germline, CDR1 is MNHNY and CDR2 SVGAGI (reference sequence). CDR3 sequence: CASSVRGPQGGYGYTF. The CDR3, as DNA: TGTGCCAGTTCGGTACGGGGGCCCCAAGGGGGCTATGGCTACACCTTC.

The chain links TRBV6-1 to TRBJ2-5; D not resolved. V lost 1 base and J 4 bases, leaving 1 base between the germline ends. CDR3 length: 11 residues. Germline CDR1 and CDR2: MNHNS and SASEGT. The CDR3 loop is CASSEGETQYF. The CDR3 coding sequence is TGTGCCAGCAGTGAAGGAGAGACCCAGTACTTC.

V is TRBV2 and J is TRBJ2-3; the match to TRBD2 covers 7 bases. Trimming at V came to 4 bases and at J to 2 bases, leaving 3 bases not matched to a gene. This CDR3 has 14 amino acids. CDR1 and CDR2 from the germline V gene are SNHLY and FYNNEI. In DNA form, the CDR3 reads TGTGCCAGCAGTGCCGGGACTAACACAGATACGCAGTATTTT. As protein: CASSAGTNTDTQYF.

The chain links TRBV11-2 to TRBJ1-1; a weak D match, TRBD1 (5 bases). The CDR3 extends over 13 amino acids. Germline V gene sequence: CDR1 SGHAT, CDR2 FQNNGV. V lost 2 bases and J lost 1, with 5 bases in between. The CDR3 loop reads CASSLRGNTEAFF. The CDR3 DNA sequence: TGTGCCAGCAGCTTAAGGGGGAACACTGAAGCTTTCTTT.

The V and J genes are TRBV2 and TRBJ2-5; perhaps TRBD1 as D (6 bases). The germline V gene has CDR1 SNHLY and CDR2 FYNNEI. CDR3 length: 14 amino acids. Trimming cost V 5 bases and J 2 bases, with 12 bases left between them. The chain's CDR3 is CASSLRDTQETQYF. CDR3 in DNA: TGTGCCAGCAGTCTCCGGGACACTCAAGAGACCCAGTACTTC.

The chain joins TRBV6-6 to TRBJ1-2; 10 nucleotides match TRBD1. The CDR3 extends over 14 amino acids. Germline V gene sequence: CDR1 MNHNY, CDR2 SVGAGI (reference sequence). V dropped 6 bases and J dropped 8; count of bases not matched to a gene: 9. This chain's CDR3 is CASSFTGTGEGYTF. The CDR3 nucleotides read TGTGCCAGCAGCTTTACCGGGACAGGGGAAGGCTACACCTTC.

The rearrangement links TRBV6-5 to TRBJ1-3, with D possibly being TRBD1 (6 bases). The CDR3 is 14 residues long. Germline assignment: CDR1 MNHEY and CDR2 SVGAGI. Trimming pared 5 bases from V and 0 bases from J, leaving 8 bases between. The CDR3 reads CASSRTASGNTIYF. The CDR3 coding sequence is TGTGCCAGCAGTCGGACAGCCTCTGGAAACACCATATATTTT.

The chain couples TRBV29-1 to TRBJ2-7; 8 bases are a match to TRBD1. With V trimmed by 3 bases and J by 4 bases, 8 bases remained unmatched. The CDR3 contains 14 residues. Germline V gene lookup returns CDR1 SQVTM and CDR2 ANQGSEA. The CDR3 loop is CSVDHGQGAYEQYF. The CDR3 DNA follows: TGCAGCGTTGATCATGGACAGGGAGCATACGAGCAGTACTTC.

The V and J genes are TRBV27 and TRBJ2-3; D gene uncertain. This CDR3 spans 14 amino acids. Looked up from germline, CDR1 is MNHEY and CDR2 is SMNVEV (reference sequence). V was trimmed by 3 bases and J by 1 base, leaving 8 bases between them. CDR3 residues: CASSLGGGTDTQYF. The CDR3, as DNA: TGTGCCAGCAGTTTGGGCGGAGGCACAGATACGCAGTATTTT.

The V gene is TRBV13, the J gene TRBJ2-2, with 11 bases fitting TRBD1. Germline CDR1 is PRHDT and CDR2 is FYEKMQ (reference sequence). J gave up 6 bases and V 6 bases, and 6 bases lay outside the gene matches. This CDR3 spans 15 amino acids. CDR3 amino acids: CASSLKGQGAGELFF. For the CDR3, the DNA is TGTGCCAGCAGTTTGAAGGGACAGGGGGCCGGGGAGCTGTTTTTT.

Turning to this clone: At one end the junction does not follow the germline gene, possibly because of a read error. This chain joins TRBV2 and TRBJ2-7, with 7 bases matching TRBD1. This CDR3 comprises 15 residues. Germline V CDR1 and CDR2: SNHLY, FYNNEI. CDR3: CVSSERDRASYEQYF. DNA of the CDR3: TGTGTCAGCAGTGAAAGGGACAGAGCCTCCTACGAGCAGTACTTC.

The chain links TRBV6-5 to TRBJ2-5; tentatively, D is TRBD2 (5 bases). Germline loops: CDR1 MNHEY, CDR2 SVGAGI. Trimming removed 5 bases at V and 4 bases at J, with 17 bases between. The CDR3 consists of 15 residues. In DNA form, the CDR3 reads TGTGCCAGCAGTAAACCGGGATTAAAGAGAGAGACCCAGTACTTC. As protein: CASSKPGLKRETQYF.

The chain is built from TRBV28 and TRBJ1-2; D is possibly TRBD1 (5 bases). Trimming stripped 4 bases from V and 0 bases from J, with 18 bases between. CDR3 length equals 17 residues. The germline V gene encodes CDR1 MDHEN and CDR2 SYDVKM. In DNA, the CDR3 is TGTGCCAGCAGTTCCGCTACGGCTGGGGGGTCTAACTATGGCTACACCTTC. Translating it yields CASSSATAGGSNYGYTF.

The rearrangement uses TRBV18 and TRBJ1-1; D uncertain. V lost 1 base to trimming and J lost 7 bases, with 10 bases between them. Germline V CDR1 and CDR2: KGHSH, LQKENI. The CDR3 runs to 13 residues. CDR3 coding DNA: TGTGCCAGCTCACCACGAGAGTTAGATGAAGCTTTCTTT. Its protein is CASSPRELDEAFF.

This clone was recorded once. V usage is TRBV11-2 and J usage is TRBJ2-5; 10 positions agree with TRBD1. Germline lookup yields CDR1 SGHAT and CDR2 FQNNGV. The V gene end was trimmed by 5 bases and the J gene end by 4 bases; junction bases not matched to a gene: 7. This CDR3 has 15 residues. The CDR3 sequence is CASSPGQGVGETQYF. In nucleotides, the CDR3 is TGTGCCAGCAGCCCTGGACAGGGGGTAGGAGAGACCCAGTACTTC.

The chain joins TRBV30 to TRBJ1-1; no clear D. This CDR3 is 14 amino acids long. The ends were cut back, 2 bases at V and 2 bases at J, with 12 bases in the middle. CDR1 and CDR2 (germline): GTSNPN, SVGIG (reference sequence). CDR3 amino acids: CAWSIAAGNTEAFF. The CDR3 DNA is TGTGCCTGGAGTATTGCCGCTGGTAACACTGAAGCTTTCTTT.